This TCR beta chain was recorded in a study of cytomegalovirus exposure and HLA in healthy donors. General study findings and limits: A list of 150 to 200 TCR beta chains associated with cytomegalovirus was given.

Researchers ran the PCR with 60 Vbeta and 13 Jbeta primers. The table came from immunoSEQ multiplex PCR; TCRdb's copy has only in-frame clones and leaves some out. This sample has about 160,000 clones, with about two thirds found just once. J gave up 3 bases and V 5 bases, and 2 bases lay outside the gene matches. This CDR3 has 15 amino acids. CDR1 and CDR2 (germline): SGHRS, YFSETQ. With regard to this clone: The target antigen is unknown.

The chain couples TRBV5-1 to TRBJ2-1, with 13 bases lining up with TRBD2. The sequenced material came from PBMCs. The source is a woman under 40 in good health and CMV-seronegative. The CDR3 DNA reads as TGCGCCAGCAGTCGGACTAGCGGGGGCTACAATGAGCAGTTCTTC. Its protein product is CASSRTSGGYNEQFF.